The present T cell receptor beta chain was sequenced within a study of T cells in localized non-small cell lung cancer. The germline V and J ends were trimmed by 5 bases and 2 bases, with 21 bases remaining between them. The germline CDR1 and CDR2 sequences are SGHTA and FQGNSA. The CDR3 covers 17 residues. As regards this clone: What it recognizes is unknown.

Repertoires were generated with immunoSEQ multiplex PCR, while TCRdb's copy carries only in-frame clones and drops some. This sample has 30,000 to 45,000 clones; about 86% occur once, and the top ten carry 6.5% to 8%. Whole-study findings and limits: Because only a single region of the tumor was sequenced, heterogeneity remains possible. Adjacent lung tissue had a median approximately 61 of the top 100 clones found in the tumor.

The sequences come from peripheral blood mononuclear cells, collected before any cancer treatment. This TCR was sampled from a male donor older than 55 with stage II lung adenocarcinoma. The chain employs TRBV7-2 and TRBJ1-2; no firm D call. CDR3 in amino acids: CASSPEVWATANYGYTF. As DNA, the CDR3 is TGTGCCAGCAGCCCAGAAGTTTGGGCCACAGCGAACTATGGCTACACCTTC.